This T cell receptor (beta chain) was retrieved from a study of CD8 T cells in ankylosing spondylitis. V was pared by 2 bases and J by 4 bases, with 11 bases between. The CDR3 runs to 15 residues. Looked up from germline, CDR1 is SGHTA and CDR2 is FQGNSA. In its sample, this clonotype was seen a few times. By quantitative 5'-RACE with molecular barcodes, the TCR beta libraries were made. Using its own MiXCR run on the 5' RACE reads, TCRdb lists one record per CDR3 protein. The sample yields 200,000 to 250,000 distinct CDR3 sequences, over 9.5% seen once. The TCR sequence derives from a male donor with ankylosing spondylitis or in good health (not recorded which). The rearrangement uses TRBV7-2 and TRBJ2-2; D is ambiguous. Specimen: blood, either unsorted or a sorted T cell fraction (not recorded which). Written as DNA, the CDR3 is TGTGCCAGCAGCTTATCTAGAAGAGGCACCGGGGAGCTGTTTTTT. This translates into CASSLSRRGTGELFF.